The 17 T cell receptor beta chains in this list originate from one sample, sequenced in a study of read filtering for tumor transcriptome and immune sequencing. The library was built from 400 ng RNA with molecular barcoded adaptors for alpha/delta and beta/gamma chains. TCRdb reprocessed the reads via MiXCR and lists one record per CDR3 protein. The repertoire has 100,000 to 150,000 distinct CDR3 sequences, approximately 13% of them found once; the top ten carry 7% to 9%. The specimen sequenced was a population of CD138-negative cells sorted from bone marrow. The receptors come from a donor at least 40 years old with multiple myeloma.

Many counts were recorded for this clonotype. The chain has TRBV6-5 and TRBJ2-7; D gene unclear. With 4 bases removed from V and 6 bases from J, the gap between germline ends came to 10 bases. CDR3 length: 12 residues. From germline, CDR1 is MNHEY and CDR2 SVGAGI. The CDR3, as DNA: TGTGCCAGCAGTTCGTACCCGGGCGAGCAGTACTTC. It is translated as CASSSYPGEQYF.

This clonotype was recorded a few times. The rearrangement joins TRBV10-3 to TRBJ1-1; 8 nucleotides match TRBD1. The V and J ends lost 6 bases and 4 bases, in that order; junction bases with no gene match: 7. From germline, CDR1 is ENHRY and CDR2 SYGVKD. This CDR3 has 14 residues. CDR3 sequence: CAIRKTGESTEAFF. The CDR3 DNA reads as TGTGCCATCAGGAAGACAGGGGAAAGCACTGAAGCTTTCTTT.

This clonotype showed up many times. The CDR3 region has the DNA TGCAGTGCTAGAGATGGGAGGGGGCAGGGCAACTATGGCTACACCTTC. This codes for CSARDGRGQGNYGYTF. V and J are TRBV20-1 and TRBJ1-2; 7 bases map to TRBD1. Germline V gene sequence: CDR1 DFQATT, CDR2 SNEGSKA (reference sequence). V shed 0 bases and J 2 bases; nucleotides not matched to a gene: 9. The CDR3 totals 16 residues.

This clonotype was seen ten or more times. J is TRBJ2-2 and V is TRBV6-1; no definite D call. Trimming took off 0 bases at V and 4 bases at J, with 6 bases between the two ends. Germline V gene data show CDR1 as MNHNS and CDR2 as SASEGT. CDR3 length: 14 residues. Here the CDR3 reads CASSEAVRTGELFF. CDR3 DNA: TGTGCCAGCAGTGAAGCCGTCCGCACCGGGGAGCTGTTTTTT.

This clonotype was counted ten times or more. The chain employs TRBV5-1 and TRBJ1-6; D is unclear. Germline V gene sequence: CDR1 SGHRS, CDR2 YFSETQ. This CDR3 region has 15 residues. V lost 0 bases and J 2 bases, leaving 6 bases between the germline ends. As DNA, the CDR3 is TGCGCCAGCAGCTTGGACGGGACCTATAATTCACCCCTCCACTTT. It codes for CASSLDGTYNSPLHF.

V and J are TRBV6-5 and TRBJ2-7; 7 bases match TRBD2. With 4 bases clipped from V and 3 bases from J, the junction kept 9 bases outside the gene matches. Germline V CDR1 and CDR2: MNHEY, SVGAGI. The CDR3 extends over 15 amino acids. CDR3 nucleotide sequence: TGTGCCAGCAGTTTTCGGGCCTCGGGGGGCTACGAGCAGTACTTC. Its translation: CASSFRASGGYEQYF.

This clonotype was observed many times. The genes are TRBV5-1 and TRBJ2-3, with TRBD1 identical over 11 bases. The CDR3 sequence is 16 residues long. Trimming removed 6 bases from V and 4 bases from J; junction bases left unmatched: 10. Germline CDR1 SGHRS, CDR2 YFSETQ. The CDR3 DNA reads as TGCGCCAGCACTCCTGGACAGGGGGCGGGAGCAGATACGCAGTATTTT. It encodes CASTPGQGAGADTQYF.

This clonotype was observed at least ten times. The chain recombines TRBV19 with TRBJ2-1; 7 nucleotides align to TRBD2. Germline trimming cut 3 bases from V and 11 bases from J; bases unmatched to any gene: 4. In germline, CDR1 is LNHDA, CDR2 SQIVND (reference sequence). The CDR3 spans 12 residues. CDR3 nucleotide sequence: TGTGCCAGTAGTATCACTAGCGCGCAGCAGTTCTTC. Protein: CASSITSAQQFF. Combining the CDR3 with reference TRBV19 and TRBJ2-1 gives the whole variable domain DGGITQSPKYLFRKEGQNVTLSCEQNLNHDAMYWYRQDPGQGLRLIYYSQIVNDFQKGDIAEGYSVSREKKESFPLTVTSAQKNPTAFYLCASSITSAQQFFGPGTRLTVL.

This chain joins TRBV14 and TRBJ2-2, with D hard to call. CDR1 SGHDN and CDR2 FVKESK come from the germline V gene. The CDR3 loop spans 13 amino acids. V lost 4 bases to trimming and J lost 7 bases, with 10 bases between them. The CDR3 DNA is TGTGCCAGCAGCCCGGCCTTGATCGGGGAGCTGTTTTTT. It translates to CASSPALIGELFF. The whole variable domain, filled in from reference TRBV14 and TRBJ2-2, reads EAGVTQFPSHSVIEKGQTVTLRCDPISGHDNLYWYRRVMGKEIKFLLHFVKESKQDESGMPNNRFLAERTGGTYSTLKVQPAELEDSGVYFCASSPALIGELFFGEGSRLTVL.

Many counts were recorded for this clonotype. The V call is TRBV7-9, the J call TRBJ2-3; 11 positions match TRBD2. The CDR3 length is 20 residues. V shed 8 bases and J 4 bases; nucleotides not matched to a gene: 23. The germline V gene encodes CDR1 SEHNR and CDR2 FQNEAQ (reference sequence). In DNA, the CDR3 is TGTGCCAGCTTCCGACTTCTTCTAGCGGGAGGCCCGCCCGGGCCAGATACGCAGTATTTT. Protein sequence: CASFRLLLAGGPPGPDTQYF.

This clonotype appeared many times. This rearrangement joins TRBV7-2 to TRBJ1-1, with 10 positions matching TRBD1. This CDR3 is built from 14 residues. Germline CDR1 reads SGHTA; CDR2 reads FQGNSA. After removal of 6 bases from V and 5 bases from J, the junction contained 6 bases not matched to a gene. The CDR3 bases are TGTGCCAGCAGGCGGGACAGGGGCAGGACTGAAGCTTTCTTT. It codes for CASRRDRGRTEAFF.

The V call is TRBV11-2, the J call TRBJ2-7, with D uncertain. The CDR3 covers 15 residues. Germline loops: CDR1 SGHAT, CDR2 FQNNGV. Trimming removed 0 bases from V and 1 base from J, with 10 bases in between. The CDR3 reads CASSLDHRTSYEQYF. CDR3 DNA: TGTGCCAGCAGCTTAGACCACAGAACTTCCTACGAGCAGTACTTC.

About this clonotype itself: A much larger clone differs by one base, so this may be a read error. This chain joins TRBV6-6 and TRBJ1-1; D is uncertain. The CDR3 loop spans 14 amino acids. CDR1 and CDR2 (germline): MNHNY, SVGAGI (reference sequence). This chain's CDR3 is CASSQGGLNTEAVF. CDR3 coding DNA: TGTGCCAGCAGTCAAGGAGGCCTGAACACTGAAGCTGTCTTT.

In its sample, this clonotype was seen many times. The chain carries TRBV6-1 and TRBJ2-7; no clear D gene. Germline lookup yields CDR1 MNHNS and CDR2 SASEGT. The V and J ends lost 4 bases and 2 bases respectively, with 6 bases between them. The CDR3 contains 12 residues. The CDR3 spells CASSVGAYEQYF. Written as DNA, the CDR3 is TGTGCCAGCAGTGTTGGAGCCTACGAGCAGTACTTC.

In regard to this clonotype: With a much larger clone just one base away, this may be a read error. The chain uses TRBV20-1 and TRBJ1-5, with D unresolved. CDR1 and CDR2 (germline): DFQATT, SNEGSKA (reference sequence). V was shortened by 2 bases and J by 0 bases, with 5 bases between the two germline ends. The CDR3 sequence is 13 residues long. The chain's CDR3 is CSARQVSNQPQHF. The CDR3, as DNA: TGCAGTGCTAGACAGGTTAGCAATCAGCCCCAGCATTTT.

This clonotype was seen many times. The V call is TRBV5-1, the J call TRBJ2-7, with 9 bases aligning to TRBD1. The CDR3 sequence is 16 residues long. Germline CDR1 SGHRS, CDR2 YFSETQ. V trimming: 0 bases; J trimming: 5 bases; junction bases outside the gene matches: 9. As DNA, the CDR3 is TGCGCCAGCAGCTTGGCCAATTTGGACAGGGGCCACGAGCAGTACTTC. It yields the protein CASSLANLDRGHEQYF.

The rearrangement links TRBV29-1 to TRBJ2-1, with D possibly TRBD1 on 6 matching bases. Trimming left V 7 bases short and J 5 bases short, with 15 bases between. This CDR3 spans 13 amino acids. Per the germline V gene, CDR1 is SQVTM and CDR2 is ANQGSEA. CDR3 bases: TGCAGCGATGGGACACCGATTGACAATGAGCAGTTCTTC. Amino acids: CSDGTPIDNEQFF.